This T cell receptor (beta chain) stems from a study of T cell responses to AZD1222 COVID-19 vaccine. CDR3 length equals 15 residues. With 5 bases removed from V and 4 bases from J, the gap between germline ends came to 16 bases. Germline values: CDR1 LNHDA, CDR2 SQIVND (reference sequence). The data were produced by immunoSEQ multiplex PCR, yet TCRdb's version contains in-frame clones alone and is incomplete. The sample holds about 55,000 clones, approximately 88% seen once. Source: peripheral blood, taken on day 0 of AZD1222 vaccination. This sequence joins TRBV19 and TRBJ2-3; TRBD1 might be the D (6 bases). This TCR came from an adult in good health. The CDR3 coding sequence is TGTGCCAGTAGTCCAGGGGCTAGACGGGCAGATACGCAGTATTTT. Encoded protein: CASSPGARRADTQYF.